The clone carrying this TCR beta chain qualifies as medium-sized. Its cognate antigen is unknown. CDR1 and CDR2 from the germline V gene are LNHDA and SQIVND (reference sequence). The CDR3 totals 14 residues. After removal of 1 base from V and 3 bases from J, the junction contained 2 bases not matched to a gene. TCR libraries were prepared from around 14 ng of total RNA with the QIAseq Immune Repertoire TCR panel. TCRdb used MiXCR to reprocess the reads, holding one entry per CDR3 protein. The sample yields approximately 2,500 distinct CDR3 sequences, roughly 8.6% seen once. These data come from a study of circulating CD8 cells and anti-PD-1 response in melanoma. Sorting of live CD3+CD8+TCRalphabeta+ cells by PD-1 and/or TIGIT gave four subsets. Findings and limits, study-wide: Only baseline and M1 samples entered the published repertoire comparisons.

J is TRBJ2-7 and V is TRBV19; the match to TRBD1 covers 8 bases. This material consisted of CD8+ T cells from PBMCs, taken at baseline or after one month of anti-PD-1 therapy (not recorded which). The receptor was isolated from a human donor with melanoma. The CDR3 nucleotides are TGTGCCAGTAGTATAGCACAGGGGGGCTACGAGCAGTACTTC. This encodes CASSIAQGGYEQYF.